The next 3 T cell receptor beta chains were all read from a single sample in a study of a mutant IDH1 vaccine in newly diagnosed glioma. Described time point: baseline, week 1 (first vaccination visit). Treatment here: pre-vaccination baseline after standard-of-care therapy. Only in-frame clones appear in the TCRdb table, and some are missing; sequencing was by immunoSEQ multiplex PCR. This table has 80,000 to 100,000 clones, more than 65% appearing once. This material consisted of PBMCs, taken from a glioma patient treated with radiotherapy, temozolomide or both. Receptor source: a man between 35 and 55 years old with glioma. Some clones in this sample may be carry-over from other donors' samples.

CDR3 loop: CASSQGEVGSYNSPLHF. CDR3 in DNA: TGCGCCAGCAGCCAAGGAGAAGTGGGCTCCTATAATTCACCCCTCCACTTT. This sequence joins TRBV4-1 and TRBJ1-6; D unresolved. Trimming pared 1 base from V and 0 bases from J, leaving 10 bases between. Germline values: CDR1 MGHRA, CDR2 YSYEKL. This CDR3 has 17 amino acids.

The chain joins TRBV2 to TRBJ1-1; D is ambiguous. V dropped 2 bases and J dropped 4 bases, with 8 bases sitting between them. CDR3 length: 13 residues. From germline, CDR1 is SNHLY and CDR2 FYNNEI. CDR3 amino acids: CASSERGFTEAFF. In DNA form, the CDR3 reads TGTGCCAGCAGTGAAAGAGGGTTCACTGAAGCTTTCTTT.

This clone was recorded only once. V is TRBV7-3 and J is TRBJ1-2; 8 bases match TRBD1. Germline CDR1 SGHTA, CDR2 FQGTGA. This CDR3 has 14 residues. V shed 5 bases, J shed 4 bases, and the junction held 6 bases outside the gene matches. The CDR3 is CASSPAGGPYGYTF. The CDR3 bases are TGTGCCAGCAGCCCGGCAGGGGGCCCCTATGGCTACACCTTC.